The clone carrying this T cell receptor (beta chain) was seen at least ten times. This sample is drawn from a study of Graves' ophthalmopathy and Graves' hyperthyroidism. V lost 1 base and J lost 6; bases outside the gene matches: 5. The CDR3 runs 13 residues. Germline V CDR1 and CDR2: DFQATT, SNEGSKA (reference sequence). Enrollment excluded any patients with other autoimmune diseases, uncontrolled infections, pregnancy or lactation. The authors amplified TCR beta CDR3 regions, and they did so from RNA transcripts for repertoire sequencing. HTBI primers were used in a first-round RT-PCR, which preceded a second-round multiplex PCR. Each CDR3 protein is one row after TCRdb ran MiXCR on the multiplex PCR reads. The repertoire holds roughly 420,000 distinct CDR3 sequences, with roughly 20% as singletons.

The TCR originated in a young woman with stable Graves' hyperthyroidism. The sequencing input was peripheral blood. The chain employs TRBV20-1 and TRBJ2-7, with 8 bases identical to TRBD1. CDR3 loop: CSARAGGPPEQYF. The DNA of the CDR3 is TGCAGTGCTAGAGCAGGGGGCCCCCCCGAGCAGTACTTC.